The 20 T cell receptor beta chains reported below all come from one sample, sequenced in a study of blood T cell repertoires in COVID-19. Here immunoSEQ multiplex PCR was the method, and the copy in TCRdb shows in-frame clones only, minus some. This sample has around 160,000 clones; about 84% occur once, and the top ten carry under 15%. Sequencing was performed on peripheral blood. The receptor set was obtained from a man aged 55-75 years with active or convalescent COVID-19.

V is TRBV12-3 or TRBV12-4 and J is TRBJ1-4; weak D call: TRBD1 (6 bases). Trimming left V 5 bases short and J 10 bases short, with 14 bases between. The CDR3 contains 13 residues. The CDR3 nucleotides read TGTGCCAGCAGTCTCGGACGCAGGGGAAAACTGTTTTTT. Encoded protein: CASSLGRRGKLFF.

This clone has only one observation. This sequence joins TRBV5-4 and TRBJ2-7, with 7 bases that match TRBD1. CDR1 SGHNT and CDR2 YYREEE come from the germline V gene (reference sequence). This CDR3 is built from 13 residues. Germline trimming cut 6 bases from V and 4 bases from J; bases unmatched to any gene: 7. In nucleotides, the CDR3 is TGTGCCAGCACCCGGGACAGTGGTTACGAGCAGTACTTC. Its translation is CASTRDSGYEQYF.

The chain is built from TRBV9 and TRBJ1-1; TRBD1 agrees at 8 bases. The germline gives CDR1 SGDLS, CDR2 YYNGEE. CDR3 size: 14 residues. Trimming at V came to 4 bases and at J to 4 bases, leaving 6 bases not matched to a gene. The chain's CDR3 is CASSIQGAATEAFF. For the CDR3, the DNA is TGTGCCAGCAGCATCCAGGGGGCGGCCACTGAAGCTTTCTTT.

V and J are TRBV6-4 and TRBJ1-5, with TRBD1 matching 12 bases. This CDR3 has 19 amino acids. The junction had 7 bases not matched to a gene; V was cut back by 1 base and J by 0 bases. Per the germline V gene, CDR1 is MRHNA and CDR2 is SNTAGT. CDR3 DNA: TGTGCCAGCAGTGACTTTGGGACAGGGGGCGTTGATAGCAATCAGCCCCAGCATTTT. It encodes CASSDFGTGGVDSNQPQHF.

The rearrangement uses TRBV24-1 and TRBJ1-1, with D uncertain. V lost 5 bases, J lost 0 bases, and 12 bases lay in between. Germline CDR1 KGHDR, CDR2 SFDVKD. The CDR3 consists of 15 residues. The CDR3 DNA is TGTGCCACCAGTGGGCGGGGTGCCATGAACACTGAAGCTTTCTTT. It translates to CATSGRGAMNTEAFF.

This chain uses TRBV29-1 with TRBJ2-1; possibly TRBD2 for D (5 bases). This CDR3 contains 14 residues. The V end was cut by 2 bases, the J end by 3 bases, with 11 bases between. Germline CDR1 and CDR2: SQVTM and ANQGSEA. The CDR3 sequence is CSVESASSYNEQFF. In DNA form, the CDR3 reads TGCAGCGTTGAATCCGCTAGCAGCTACAATGAGCAGTTCTTC.

The chain carries TRBV6-4 and TRBJ2-3, with D perhaps TRBD2 (5 bases). The V and J ends lost 3 bases and 2 bases respectively, with 9 bases between them. This CDR3 is 14 amino acids long. Germline CDR1 and CDR2: MRHNA and SNTAGT. This chain's CDR3 is CASSESGSTDTQYF. The DNA of the CDR3 is TGTGCCAGCAGTGAGAGCGGATCCACAGATACGCAGTATTTT.

The J gene is TRBJ1-2, the V gene TRBV5-1, with 9 bases lining up with TRBD1. The germline CDR1 and CDR2 sequences are SGHRS and YFSETQ. This CDR3 has 15 residues. V shed 4 bases, J shed 7 bases, and the junction held 11 bases outside the gene matches. In nucleotides, the CDR3 is TGCGCCAGCAGCATACAACCGACAGGGGGTGGTGGCTACACCTTC. Its protein product is CASSIQPTGGGGYTF.

The V and J genes are TRBV28 and TRBJ1-5; possibly TRBD1 for D (5 bases). Germline CDR1 is MDHEN and CDR2 is SYDVKM. V shed 2 bases and J shed 5 bases, with 16 bases lying between them. The length of the CDR3 is 16 residues. The CDR3 protein is CASSLAGVAGDQPQHF. DNA of the CDR3: TGTGCCAGCAGTTTAGCGGGGGTGGCGGGGGATCAGCCCCAGCATTTT.

The chain uses TRBV4-1 and TRBJ2-4, with 8 bases matching TRBD1. The CDR3 runs 14 residues. With V trimmed by 0 bases and J by 8 bases, 3 bases remained unmatched. From germline, CDR1 is MGHRA and CDR2 YSYEKL. CDR3 sequence reads: CASSQDPGGDIQYF. The CDR3 DNA follows: TGCGCCAGCAGCCAAGACCCAGGGGGCGACATTCAGTACTTC.

This clone was seen only a few times. The chain joins TRBV30 to TRBJ2-5; D perhaps matches TRBD2 (5 bases). This CDR3 is built from 12 residues. Germline loops: CDR1 GTSNPN, CDR2 SVGIG (reference sequence). V was cut by 3 bases and J by 5 bases, with 10 bases left in between. CDR3 sequence reads: CAWRGEPETQYF. The CDR3 region has the DNA TGTGCCTGGAGGGGAGAGCCCGAGACCCAGTACTTC.

The table lists this clone with a few counts. The CDR3 loop reads CSASNAGTGGEYGYTF. DNA of the CDR3: TGCAGTGCTAGTAATGCGGGGACAGGGGGGGAATATGGCTACACCTTC. V usage is TRBV20-1 and J usage is TRBJ1-2; 11 bases fit TRBD1. This CDR3 is built from 16 residues. V dropped 3 bases and J dropped 5; count of bases not matched to a gene: 11. Germline CDR1 and CDR2: DFQATT and SNEGSKA (reference sequence).

This clone was seen once. The J gene is TRBJ1-1, the V gene TRBV24-1; TRBD1 is a possible D gene (6 bases). The CDR3 length is 14 residues. The germline V gene has CDR1 KGHDR and CDR2 SFDVKD. Trimming cost V 4 bases and J 10 bases, with 18 bases left between them. The CDR3 is CATSDPTTGPGAFF. The CDR3, as DNA: TGTGCCACCAGTGACCCGACGACAGGCCCTGGAGCTTTCTTT.

The rearrangement joins TRBV19 to TRBJ1-3; 8 bases are a match to TRBD1. Trimming cost V 5 bases and J 2 bases; bases outside gene matches: 2. Germline-derived CDR1 and CDR2 are LNHDA and SQIVND (reference sequence). There are 14 residues in the CDR3. The DNA of the CDR3 is TGTGCCAGTAGTGGGACAGGAGCTGGAAACACCATATATTTT. It yields the protein CASSGTGAGNTIYF. Complete variable domain (other parts from reference TRBV19 and TRBJ1-3): DGGITQSPKYLFRKEGQNVTLSCEQNLNHDAMYWYRQDPGQGLRLIYYSQIVNDFQKGDIAEGYSVSREKKESFPLTVTSAQKNPTAFYLCASSGTGAGNTIYFGEGSWLTVV.

The V and J genes are TRBV4-2 and TRBJ2-7, with 11 bases that match TRBD1. The CDR3 length is 15 residues. The germline CDR1 and CDR2 sequences are LGHNA and YNFKEQ. V shed 0 bases and J 5 bases; nucleotides not matched to a gene: 3. As DNA, the CDR3 is TGTGCCAGCAGCCAAGAATCGGGACAGGGGGACGAGCAGTACTTC. Encoded protein: CASSQESGQGDEQYF.

V gene TRBV7-2 combines with J gene TRBJ1-2; possible D gene TRBD1, 5 bases. The CDR3 is made up of 16 amino acids. Germline V gene sequence: CDR1 SGHTA, CDR2 FQGNSA. Trimming cost V 7 bases and J 4 bases, with 22 bases left between them. As DNA, the CDR3 is TGTGCCAGCACCCCTGGGGGGGGTAGGCTCTCCTATGGCTACACCTTC. It specifies CASTPGGGRLSYGYTF. The full variable domain, with the rest looked up from reference TRBV7-2 and TRBJ1-2, is GAGVSQSPSNKVTEKGKDVELRCDPISGHTALYWYRQSLGQGLEFLIYFQGNSAPDKSGLPSDRFSAERTGGSVSTLTIQRTQQEDSAVYLCASTPGGGRLSYGYTFGSGTRLTVV.

This clone was counted once. The genes are TRBV24-1 and TRBJ2-3; TRBD2 agrees at 7 bases. V lost 9 bases and J lost 4; bases outside the gene matches: 3. Germline loops: CDR1 KGHDR, CDR2 SFDVKD. This CDR3 is built from 12 residues. The CDR3: CATRGEADTQYF. The DNA of the CDR3 is TGTGCCACCCGGGGGGAGGCAGATACGCAGTATTTT.

Comment on this clone: Its ends do not fully match the called genes, so a read error is possible. CDR3: CASTLVLAGGSEQFF. CDR3 nucleotide sequence: TGCGCCAGCACCTTGGTACTAGCGGGAGGATCTGAGCAGTTCTTC. The chain has TRBV5-1 and TRBJ2-1; the match to TRBD2 covers 12 bases. CDR1 SGHRS and CDR2 YFSETQ come from the germline V gene. The CDR3 length is 15 residues. The whole variable domain, remainder taken from reference TRBV5-1 and TRBJ2-1, is KAGVTQTPRYLIKTRGQQVTLSCSPISGHRSVSWYQQTPGQGLQFLFEYFSETQRNKGNFPGRFSGRQFSNSRSEMNVSTLELGDSALYLCASTLVLAGGSEQFFGPGTRLTVL.

This clone was recorded once. V and J are TRBV14 and TRBJ2-2; 7 bases fit TRBD1. Unmatched junction bases numbered 4, after V lost 5 bases and J lost 1 base. The CDR3 is 15 amino acids. The germline V gene encodes CDR1 SGHDN and CDR2 FVKESK. The CDR3 DNA sequence: TGTGCCAGCAGCACAGGGGCCCTGAACACCGGGGAGCTGTTTTTT. Translated, it gives CASSTGALNTGELFF.

The J gene is TRBJ1-6, the V gene TRBV6-5; 8 nucleotides align to TRBD1. The germline gives CDR1 MNHEY, CDR2 SVGAGI. V lost 6 bases, J lost 10 bases, and 5 bases stayed unmatched. This CDR3 is built from 13 residues. CDR3 DNA sequence: TGTGCCAGCAGCGGGGACAGGATCTCACCCCTCCACTTT. This codes for CASSGDRISPLHF.